The T cell receptor beta chain under discussion was sequenced for a study of monozygotic twins with inflammatory bowel disease. The template was total RNA from whole blood, with no T cell sorting. CDR1 ENHRY and CDR2 SYGVKD come from the germline V gene. This CDR3 region has 13 residues. As regards this clonotype: Its antigen is not identified.

Every TCR library used roughly 3,200 ng of total RNA. Using the 5' RACE reads, TCRdb records one entry per CDR3 protein without DNA. This sample's table reports about 160,000 distinct CDR3 sequences. Study-wide results and caveats: IBD patients shared fewer clonotypes with others than healthy twins, especially with disease activity.

This receptor was taken from a human donor with ulcerative colitis or Crohn's disease, or a healthy co-twin of an affected twin (not recorded which). Sequencing used blood. The chain is built from TRBV10-3 and TRBJ2-3; TCRdb lists TRBD2, though no DNA is available to test this call. This chain's CDR3 is CATGTPSTDTQYF.